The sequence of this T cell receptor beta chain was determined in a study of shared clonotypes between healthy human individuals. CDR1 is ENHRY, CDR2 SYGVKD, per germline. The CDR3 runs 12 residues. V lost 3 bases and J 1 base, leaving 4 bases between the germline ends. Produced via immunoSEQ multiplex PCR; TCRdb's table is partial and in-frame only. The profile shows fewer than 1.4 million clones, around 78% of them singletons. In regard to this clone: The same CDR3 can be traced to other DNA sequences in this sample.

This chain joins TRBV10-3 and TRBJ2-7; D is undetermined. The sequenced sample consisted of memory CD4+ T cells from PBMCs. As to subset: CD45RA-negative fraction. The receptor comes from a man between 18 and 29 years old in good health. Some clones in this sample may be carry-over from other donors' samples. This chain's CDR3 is CAISDRSYEQYF. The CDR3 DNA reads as TGTGCCATCAGTGATCGGTCCTACGAGCAGTACTTC.